This T cell receptor (beta chain) derives from a study of blood T cell repertoires in COVID-19. Across the study: Samples taken during acute and convalescent COVID-19 were collected in the United States, Italy and Spain. PBMCs, B-cell-depleted T cells, or T cells provided the cDNA or gDNA that made up the material.

Remarks on this clone: Other DNA sequences within the sample encode an identical CDR3.

Clones were read by immunoSEQ multiplex PCR, and TCRdb kept only the in-frame ones, dropping some. The sample lists around 700,000 clones; over 80% were seen once. The sequence derives from a young woman with acute or convalescent COVID-19. Material: peripheral blood.

The CDR3 here is CASSRTVYEQYF. The CDR3 DNA reads as TGTGCCAGCAGTAGGACAGTCTACGAGCAGTACTTC. This rearrangement joins TRBV2 to TRBJ2-7; weak D call: TRBD1 (6 bases). The CDR3 extends over 12 amino acids. Trimming removed 5 bases at V and 3 bases at J, with 8 bases between. The germline CDR1 and CDR2 sequences are SNHLY and FYNNEI. The full variable domain, rest sourced from reference TRBV2 and TRBJ2-7, is EPEVTQTPSHQVTQMGQEVILRCVPISNHLYFYWYRQILGQKVEFLVSFYNNEISEKSEIFDDQFSVERPDGSNFTLKIRSTKLEDSAMYFCASSRTVYEQYFGPGTRLTVT.